The T cell receptor (beta chain) described here comes from a study of cytomegalovirus exposure and HLA in healthy donors. General study results and limits: Sequencing likely caused a cluster of highly shared sequence variants.

The PCR contained 60 Vbeta and 13 Jbeta primers. The method was immunoSEQ multiplex PCR; TCRdb's version includes in-frame clones alone and lacks a portion of them. The table records more than 90,000 clones, 76% of them present only once. This clone was counted a few times. Its matching antigen is unknown. The TCR was taken from a man aged 35-49 years in good health and CMV-seronegative. The material sequenced was PBMCs.

The CDR3 loop reads CASSLGQGLNYGYTF. The CDR3 coding sequence is TGTGCCAGCAGCTTAGGTCAGGGTCTGAACTATGGCTACACCTTC. The chain combines TRBV7-2 with TRBJ1-2, with D perhaps matching TRBD1 (5 bases). The germline gives CDR1 SGHTA, CDR2 FQGNSA. Trimming took 1 base from V and 2 from J, leaving 11 bases between them. The CDR3 consists of 15 residues.